The entry that follows covers one T cell receptor beta chain sequence. In Seattle, patients joined the study during active infection and were tracked longitudinally. The data stem from a study of blood T cell repertoires in COVID-19. In the original processing: Counts of nucleated cells, estimated from reference gene primer amplification, were obtained. Profiling relied on immunoSEQ multiplex PCR, and the TCRdb table lists in-frame clones only, not all of them. From that table come the V and J calls and clone size; the DNA was used to work out D and trimming. The sample consists of 450,000 or so clones, roughly 87% of them appearing once. The source of this sequence is a man younger than 35 with COVID-19, enrolled during active disease. The specimen sequenced was peripheral blood.

This CDR3 reads CASSQGLAGGHEQFF. CDR3 DNA sequence: TGTGCCAGCAGCCAGGGACTAGCGGGAGGTCATGAGCAGTTCTTC. The rearrangement links TRBV11-3 to TRBJ2-1, with TRBD2 identical over 15 bases. V lost 5 bases, J lost 8 bases, and 4 bases stayed unmatched. The CDR3 covers 15 residues. Germline V gene lookup returns CDR1 SGHNT and CDR2 YENEEA.